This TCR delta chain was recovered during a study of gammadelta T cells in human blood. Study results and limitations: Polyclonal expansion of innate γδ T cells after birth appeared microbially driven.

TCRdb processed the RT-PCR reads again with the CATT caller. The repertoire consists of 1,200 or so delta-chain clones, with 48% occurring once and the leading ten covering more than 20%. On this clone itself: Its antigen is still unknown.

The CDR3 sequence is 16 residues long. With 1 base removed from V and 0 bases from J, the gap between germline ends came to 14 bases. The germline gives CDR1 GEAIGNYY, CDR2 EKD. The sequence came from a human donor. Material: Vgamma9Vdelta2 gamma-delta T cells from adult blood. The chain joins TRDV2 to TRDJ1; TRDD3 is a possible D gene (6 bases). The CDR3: CACDTLGDSYTDKLIF. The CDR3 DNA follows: TGTGCCTGTGACACTCTTGGGGATTCGTACACCGATAAACTCATCTTT.